The 27 T cell receptor beta chains in this list originate from one sample, sequenced in a study of cytomegalovirus exposure and HLA in healthy donors. The PCR contained 60 Vbeta and 13 Jbeta primers. The method was immunoSEQ multiplex PCR; TCRdb's version includes in-frame clones alone and lacks a portion of them. The sample lists under 150,000 clones; about 76% were seen once. Sequencing was carried out using PBMCs. Receptors originate from a female donor in good health and CMV-seronegative.

Worth noting for this clone: The same CDR3 is also encoded by other DNA sequences in this sample. V is TRBV25-1 and J is TRBJ1-1, with 9 bases that match TRBD1. The length of the CDR3 is 13 residues. Trimming cost V 5 bases and J 5 bases; bases outside gene matches: 3. In germline, CDR1 is MGHDK, CDR2 SYGVNS. CDR3 DNA sequence: TGTGCCAGCAGTCGTGGACAGGGGACTGAAGCTTTCTTT. The encoded protein is CASSRGQGTEAFF.

This clone was detected only once. The gene calls are TRBV15 and TRBJ1-2; tentatively, D is TRBD1 (5 bases). There are 14 residues in the CDR3. In germline, CDR1 is LNHNV, CDR2 YYDKDF (reference sequence). V was cut by 1 base and J by 4 bases, with 10 bases left in between. In DNA form, the CDR3 reads TGTGCCACCAGCAGAGTAGGGGAGGTCTATGGCTACACCTTC. Its protein is CATSRVGEVYGYTF.

The chain carries TRBV29-1 and TRBJ2-7; a weak D match, TRBD2 (5 bases). The ends were cut back, 6 bases at V and 3 bases at J, with 12 bases in the middle. Germline CDR1 is SQVTM and CDR2 is ANQGSEA. The CDR3 has 12 amino acids. The CDR3 loop is CSVLSDFYEQYF. As DNA, the CDR3 is TGCAGCGTCTTATCGGACTTCTACGAGCAGTACTTC.

The table lists this clone with a few counts. CDR3 in amino acids: CASSFGRSYNSPLHF. CDR3 nucleotides: TGCGCCAGCAGCTTTGGCAGATCCTATAATTCACCCCTCCACTTT. The chain couples TRBV5-1 to TRBJ1-6; the D is unclear. V gave up 2 bases and J gave up 1 base, with 7 bases separating them. CDR1 and CDR2 from the germline V gene are SGHRS and YFSETQ. CDR3 length: 15 residues.

The V gene is TRBV19, the J gene TRBJ2-7, with TRBD1 identical over 12 bases. CDR1 and CDR2 from the germline V gene are LNHDA and SQIVND (reference sequence). V was pared by 5 bases and J by 4 bases, with 12 bases of the junction left unmatched. CDR3 length: 17 residues. The CDR3, as DNA: TGTGCCAGTAGTCCCGGGACAGGGGGCGTATCGAAGTACGAGCAGTACTTC. Protein sequence: CASSPGTGGVSKYEQYF.

The CDR3, as DNA: TGTGCCAGCAGCATAACTAGCCGGGATACGCAGTATTTT. It is translated as CASSITSRDTQYF. The genes are TRBV11-2 and TRBJ2-3; possible D gene TRBD2, 6 bases. Germline CDR1 is SGHAT and CDR2 is FQNNGV. The V gene lost 5 bases and the J gene lost 6 bases, with 12 bases spanning the gap. CDR3 size: 13 residues.

This clone was recorded a few times. This chain links TRBV4-3 with TRBJ1-6; D remains unclear. Germline CDR1 and CDR2: LGHNA and YSLEER. The CDR3 totals 14 residues. V lost 1 base and J lost 7, with 8 bases in between. The CDR3 spells CASSQAGENSPLHF. In nucleotides, the CDR3 is TGCGCCAGCAGCCAAGCCGGGGAAAATTCACCCCTCCACTTT.

The chain is built from TRBV7-2 and TRBJ2-4, with D possibly matching TRBD1 (6 bases). V lost 1 base and J lost 0, with 10 bases in between. Per germline, CDR1 SGHTA and CDR2 FQGNSA. The CDR3 has 16 amino acids. The CDR3 region is CASSLVGTQAKNIQYF. CDR3 DNA: TGTGCCAGCAGCTTAGTCGGGACACAAGCCAAAAACATTCAGTACTTC.

The rearrangement uses TRBV12-5 and TRBJ2-3, with TRBD1 matching over 7 bases. There are 13 residues in the CDR3. The junction had 5 bases not matched to a gene; V was cut back by 5 bases and J by 6 bases. The germline V gene has CDR1 LGHNT and CDR2 FRNRAP. In DNA, the CDR3 is TGTGCTAGTGGTCCGACAGGGTCTGATACGCAGTATTTT. Residues: CASGPTGSDTQYF.

The chain uses TRBV7-2 and TRBJ1-6, with a tentative D call TRBD1 (5 bases). Trimming removed 2 bases at V and 5 bases at J, with 13 bases between. The CDR3 runs 16 residues. Germline assignment: CDR1 SGHTA and CDR2 FQGNSA. CDR3 protein: CASSLRSTAHNSPLHF. DNA for the CDR3: TGTGCCAGCAGCTTAAGATCGACAGCGCATAATTCACCCCTCCACTTT.

The chain combines TRBV10-3 with TRBJ1-2; D might be TRBD1 (5 bases). Trimming took off 0 bases at V and 5 bases at J, with 13 bases between the two ends. CDR3 length: 15 residues. Germline values: CDR1 ENHRY, CDR2 SYGVKD. Here the CDR3 DNA reads TGTGCCATCAGTGAGTCGCAAGCAGGGAATTATGGCTACACCTTC. It yields the protein CAISESQAGNYGYTF.

A few counts support this clone. J is TRBJ1-1 and V is TRBV14; no clear D gene. V shed 4 bases and J shed 1 base, with 10 bases lying between them. The CDR3 runs 14 residues. CDR1 and CDR2 (germline): SGHDN, FVKESK. CDR3 region: CASSPNDWNTEAFF. DNA for the CDR3: TGTGCCAGCAGCCCAAACGACTGGAACACTGAAGCTTTCTTT.

The V and J genes are TRBV6-5 and TRBJ2-5, with D possibly TRBD1 on 6 matching bases. This CDR3 comprises 15 residues. Looked up from germline, CDR1 is MNHEY and CDR2 is SVGAGI. V gave up 0 bases and J gave up 4 bases, with 12 bases separating them. The CDR3 reads CASSYSGQGGETQYF. For the CDR3, the DNA is TGTGCCAGCAGTTACTCGGGGCAAGGGGGAGAGACCCAGTACTTC.

The chain employs TRBV4-1 and TRBJ1-6; 7 positions match TRBD1. CDR1 is MGHRA and CDR2 is YSYEKL in the germline V gene. Unmatched junction bases numbered 7, after V lost 4 bases and J lost 4 bases. The CDR3 length is 16 residues. For the CDR3, the DNA is TGCGCCAGCAGCCCCCACAGGGGCCCTTATAATTCACCCCTCCACTTT. Protein: CASSPHRGPYNSPLHF.

This chain links TRBV4-3 with TRBJ2-7; 14 bases agree with TRBD2. CDR1 is LGHNA, CDR2 YSLEER, per germline. This CDR3 has 16 residues. The V segment lost 0 bases and the J segment 9 bases; nucleotides outside the gene matches: 7. The CDR3, as DNA: TGCGCCAGCAGCCAAGATTTAGGACTAGCGGGAGGCGGGCAGTACTTC. The encoded protein is CASSQDLGLAGGGQYF.

V gene TRBV4-3 combines with J gene TRBJ2-1; TRBD1 is a possible D gene (5 bases). The CDR3 consists of 14 residues. Deletions cut 4 bases from V and 8 bases from J, with 15 bases between. Germline CDR1 is LGHNA and CDR2 is YSLEER. The CDR3 sequence: CASSRIGARDEQFF. Here the CDR3 DNA reads TGCGCCAGCAGCCGCATAGGGGCTCGTGATGAGCAGTTCTTC.

The chain joins TRBV6-6 to TRBJ2-3, with D uncertain. CDR1 MNHNY and CDR2 SVGAGI come from the germline V gene (reference sequence). The CDR3 loop spans 13 amino acids. The V and J ends lost 0 bases and 6 bases respectively, with 7 bases between them. The CDR3 spells CASSYSWADTQYF. Written as DNA, the CDR3 is TGTGCCAGCAGTTACTCTTGGGCGGATACGCAGTATTTT.

This chain uses TRBV7-3 with TRBJ2-5; the match to TRBD2 covers 8 bases. J gave up 5 bases and V 5 bases, and 7 bases lay outside the gene matches. The CDR3 runs 14 residues. Germline V gene sequence: CDR1 SGHTA, CDR2 FQGTGA. The CDR3 loop is CASSPGLGGETQYF. The CDR3 bases are TGTGCCAGCAGCCCGGGACTAGGCGGGGAGACCCAGTACTTC.

The V call is TRBV7-2, the J call TRBJ2-3, with D possibly being TRBD2 (6 bases). CDR3 length equals 15 residues. The germline V and J ends were trimmed by 1 base and 1 base, with 9 bases remaining between them. Germline V gene sequence: CDR1 SGHTA, CDR2 FQGNSA. DNA of the CDR3: TGTGCCAGCAGCTTAGGAGGCGGGGGCACAGATACGCAGTATTTT. Amino acid sequence: CASSLGGGGTDTQYF.

The J gene is TRBJ2-5, the V gene TRBV27, with a weak D call TRBD2 (7 bases). Trimming took 9 bases from V and 5 from J, leaving 13 bases between them. This CDR3 comprises 12 residues. Germline V CDR1 and CDR2: MNHEY, SMNVEV (reference sequence). The CDR3 sequence: CARTGGRETQYF. Here the CDR3 DNA reads TGTGCCAGGACGGGGGGCAGGGAGACCCAGTACTTC.

The chain uses TRBV10-3 and TRBJ1-1; D is undetermined. V dropped 2 bases and J dropped 0 bases, with 4 bases sitting between them. This CDR3 has 13 amino acids. Germline assignment: CDR1 ENHRY and CDR2 SYGVKD. The CDR3 sequence is CAISETVNTEAFF. CDR3 DNA sequence: TGTGCCATCAGTGAGACAGTGAACACTGAAGCTTTCTTT.

The genes are TRBV30 and TRBJ2-5, with 10 nucleotides matching TRBD2. There are 13 residues in the CDR3. Germline CDR1 GTSNPN, CDR2 SVGIG (reference sequence). With 5 bases clipped from V and 5 bases from J, the junction kept 5 bases outside the gene matches. The CDR3 region has the DNA TGTGCCTGGTCGAGGACTAGCGGTGAGACCCAGTACTTC. This translates into CAWSRTSGETQYF.

This chain links TRBV10-3 with TRBJ1-3, with D possibly TRBD1 on 6 matching bases. V gave up 9 bases and J gave up 1 base, with 7 bases separating them. The germline V gene has CDR1 ENHRY and CDR2 SYGVKD. The CDR3 length is 12 residues. Here the CDR3 reads CAITGSGNTIYF. The CDR3 coding sequence is TGTGCCATTACAGGGTCTGGAAACACCATATATTTT.

This rearrangement joins TRBV30 to TRBJ2-7; a possible D gene is TRBD2 (6 bases). This CDR3 has 15 amino acids. V lost 2 bases and J 6 bases, leaving 20 bases between the germline ends. Looked up from germline, CDR1 is GTSNPN and CDR2 is SVGIG (reference sequence). The CDR3 is CAWSLPGRSLFEQYF. The CDR3, as DNA: TGTGCCTGGAGTCTCCCAGGGAGGTCCCTTTTCGAGCAGTACTTC.

The gene calls are TRBV9 and TRBJ1-6, with D possibly TRBD1 on 6 matching bases. Germline V gene lookup returns CDR1 SGDLS and CDR2 YYNGEE. There are 17 residues in the CDR3. V was pared by 6 bases and J by 0 bases, with 16 bases between. This CDR3 is CASNHTGKGSYNSPLHF. As DNA, the CDR3 is TGTGCCAGCAATCATACAGGGAAAGGCTCCTATAATTCACCCCTCCACTTT.

This clone occurred once. The chain couples TRBV5-4 to TRBJ2-3; 7 nucleotides agree with TRBD2. The CDR3 is 16 residues long. Trimming cost V 3 bases and J 2 bases; bases outside gene matches: 9. The V gene's germline CDR1 is SGHNT and CDR2 YYREEE (reference sequence). The chain's CDR3 is CASSSQLGTNTDTQYF. CDR3 nucleotide sequence: TGTGCCAGCAGCTCGCAGCTCGGGACTAACACAGATACGCAGTATTTT.

V gene TRBV5-1 combines with J gene TRBJ1-1; possibly TRBD1 for D (6 bases). The CDR3 runs to 14 residues. Germline V CDR1 and CDR2: SGHRS, YFSETQ. The V and J ends lost 1 base and 6 bases respectively, with 13 bases between them. CDR3 sequence: CASSLRGGDAEAFF. CDR3 nucleotide sequence: TGCGCCAGCAGCTTGCGAGGGGGGGACGCTGAAGCTTTCTTT.